This T cell receptor (beta chain) was found in a study of T cells in Graves' hyperthyroidism and ophthalmopathy. Using RNA transcripts as the source, TCR beta CDR3 regions were amplified. The HTBI primer set was used in a first-round RT-PCR of the TCR CDR3. TCRdb re-called the multiplex PCR reads with MiXCR, one entry per CDR3 protein. Counted here are approximately 690,000 distinct CDR3 sequences, around 20% occurring once; the ten biggest clones make up around a third. This clonotype was seen many times. This CDR3 contains 15 residues. The V gene's germline CDR1 is SGHTA and CDR2 FQGNSA. Unmatched junction bases numbered 11, after V lost 3 bases and J lost 6 bases.

Sequences were obtained from blood. The receptor was derived from a man aged 25 to 45 with Graves' ophthalmopathy. V gene TRBV7-2 combines with J gene TRBJ2-7; TRBD2 matches 7 bases. CDR3 nucleotide sequence: TGTGCCAGCAGCTTGGGGGGACTACTGGGCCTCGAGCAGTACTTC. Translated: CASSLGGLLGLEQYF. The whole variable domain, remainder taken from reference TRBV7-2 and TRBJ2-7, is GAGVSQSPSNKVTEKGKDVELRCDPISGHTALYWYRQSLGQGLEFLIYFQGNSAPDKSGLPSDRFSAERTGGSVSTLTIQRTQQEDSAVYLCASSLGGLLGLEQYFGPGTRLTVT.